The T cell receptor (beta chain) under discussion was sequenced for a study of brain T cells in children with intractable seizures. Regarding the study as a whole: Patients' HCMV serostatus was unknown; virus specificity rests on CDR3 similarity alone.

The sequenced cases were selected for having the highest brain T cell transcript signatures. The germline gives CDR1 SNHLY, CDR2 FYNNEI. Trimming left V 7 bases short and J 6 bases short, with 15 bases between. The CDR3 is 13 residues long. As for this clone: The antigen is not known.

Here immunoSEQ multiplex PCR was the method, and the copy in TCRdb shows in-frame clones only, minus some. The sample includes about 110,000 clones, around 94% of them seen just once. The sample in question was peripheral blood, obtained at surgery. The chain couples TRBV2 to TRBJ1-2; D perhaps matches TRBD1 (5 bases). This TCR came from a boy in the first two years of life with hemimegalencephaly and intractable seizures. The CDR3 coding sequence is TGTGCCAGCATCGACGGGGCCCCTGATGGCTACACCTTC. Amino acids: CASIDGAPDGYTF.